Below, one T cell receptor beta chain is given with its context. The data are from a study of blood T cell repertoires in COVID-19. Study in general: Some COVID-19 samples were acute and others convalescent; all came from the United States, Italy and Spain. The cDNA or gDNA used as material had been derived from T cells, B-cell-depleted T cells, or PBMCs.

This CDR3 region has 17 residues. The germline V gene encodes CDR1 MNHEY and CDR2 SMNVEV (reference sequence). V lost 5 bases, J lost 2 bases, and 10 bases stayed unmatched. Study processing details: Nucleated cell counts were estimated from reference gene primer amplification. The protocol was immunoSEQ multiplex PCR, while the TCRdb copy is restricted to in-frame clones and leaves out a portion. Clonal size and the V and J genes are those of that table, whereas D and trimming came from the DNA. Here the sample spans about 130,000 clones, around 73% being singletons. Source material: peripheral blood. The chain has TRBV27 and TRBJ2-5; 11 bases are a match to TRBD2. The clonotype originates from a man in his fifties or sixties who had recovered from COVID-19. The CDR3 DNA reads TGTGCCAGCAGTGCGCCGAGGGTAGCGGGAGGGCAAGAGACCCAGTACTTC. It translates to CASSAPRVAGGQETQYF.